This T cell receptor (beta chain) was found in a study of T-cell reconstitution after alpha-beta-depleted transplantation in children. Whole-study findings and limits: Day-60 TCRbeta diversity that was high in some patients was derived from surviving recipient T cells and thymic progenitors.

A library of TCRbeta sequences, prepared with unique molecular identifiers, was generated. TCRdb re-called the PCR reads with MiXCR, one entry per CDR3 protein. Here the sample spans a few hundred thousand distinct CDR3 sequences, 27% being singletons. There are 12 residues in the CDR3. Germline V gives CDR1 ENHRY, CDR2 SYGVKD. This clonotype has more than one count but fewer than ten. Its antigen is undetermined. One end of the junction fails to match germline, which may point to a read error. This sequence was found in a boy younger than two with Wiskott-Aldrich syndrome, due to receive a stem cell transplant. This rearrangement joins TRBV10-3 to TRBJ2-5, with D tentatively TRBD2 (5 bases). The material was PBMCs, obtained before TCRalphabeta/CD19-depleted stem cell transplant. The CDR3 coding sequence is TGTGCCATCAGTGAAGGTGGGGAGACCCATTACTTC. It translates to CAISEGGETHYF.